One sample yielded the 27 T cell receptor beta chains listed below, sequenced in a study of blood T cell repertoires in COVID-19. Some clones are missing from TCRdb's copy, which holds only in-frame ones; the method was immunoSEQ multiplex PCR. The sample has 200,000 to 300,000 clones; approximately 90% are singletons. Specimen: PBMCs or T cells enriched from blood (not recorded which). The source is a man in his forties or fifties who had recovered from COVID-19.

The table lists this clone with a count of one. The chain carries TRBV2 and TRBJ1-6; no firm D call. Trimming took off 6 bases at V and 9 bases at J, with 9 bases between the two ends. Looked up from germline, CDR1 is SNHLY and CDR2 is FYNNEI. This CDR3 region has 12 residues. CDR3 bases: TGTGCCAGCAGGTTTCGGTTTTCACCCCTCCACTTT. Translating gives CASRFRFSPLHF.

There are a few counts of this clone. The chain couples TRBV12-5 to TRBJ2-7; weak D call: TRBD2 (6 bases). There are 14 residues in the CDR3. Trimming pared 4 bases from V and 0 bases from J, leaving 10 bases between. Looked up from germline, CDR1 is LGHNT and CDR2 is FRNRAP. CDR3 bases: TGTGCTAGTGGTTCGGCTAGCGACTCCTACGAGCAGTACTTC. Protein sequence: CASGSASDSYEQYF.

The V and J genes are TRBV6-5 and TRBJ1-1; weak D call: TRBD1 (5 bases). Trimming took 8 bases from V and 6 from J, leaving 19 bases between them. Germline CDR1 and CDR2: MNHEY and SVGAGI. The CDR3 totals 14 residues. CDR3 sequence (DNA): TGTGCCAGCTTCCACGGGACTCTTGGCCCTGAAGCTTTCTTT. Protein product: CASFHGTLGPEAFF.

The chain couples TRBV11-2 to TRBJ2-7; TRBD2 matches 8 bases. Germline lookup yields CDR1 SGHAT and CDR2 FQNNGV. This CDR3 contains 16 residues. Trimming at V came to 5 bases and at J to 2 bases, leaving 11 bases not matched to a gene. The CDR3 loop reads CASSTERGISPYEQYF. The CDR3 DNA follows: TGTGCCAGCAGCACCGAGCGGGGGATCTCCCCCTACGAGCAGTACTTC.

The rearrangement links TRBV5-1 to TRBJ1-4; 10 nucleotides align to TRBD1. The CDR3 has 15 amino acids. V was clipped by 4 bases and J by 6 bases; unmatched bases: 6. Per germline, CDR1 SGHRS and CDR2 YFSETQ. CDR3 region: CASSRDRGQDEKLFF. CDR3 sequence (DNA): TGCGCCAGCAGCCGCGACAGGGGGCAGGATGAAAAACTGTTTTTT.

The rearrangement links TRBV19 to TRBJ1-5; 9 nucleotides line up with TRBD1. The CDR3 runs 15 residues. Germline V gene data show CDR1 as LNHDA and CDR2 as SQIVND (reference sequence). V lost 7 bases, J lost 4 bases, and 8 bases stayed unmatched. The CDR3 coding sequence is TGTGCCAGTACCCAGACTGACAGGGGGAATCAGCCCCAGCATTTT. Protein sequence: CASTQTDRGNQPQHF.

The J gene is TRBJ1-2, the V gene TRBV19; D may be TRBD1 (6 bases). CDR1 is LNHDA, CDR2 SQIVND, per germline (reference sequence). CDR3 length equals 17 residues. Between the trimmed V and J ends, which lost 3 bases and 4 bases, there was a span of 21 bases. The CDR3 loop reads CASSMGSGGRPTYGYTF. CDR3 in DNA: TGTGCCAGTAGTATGGGCTCGGGGGGCAGGCCGACCTATGGCTACACCTTC.

About this clone: Other nucleotide sequences in the sample specify the same CDR3. The chain recombines TRBV7-9 with TRBJ1-4; D perhaps matches TRBD1 (5 bases). Trimming stripped 3 bases from V and 3 bases from J, with 11 bases between. The germline gives CDR1 SEHNR, CDR2 FQNEAQ (reference sequence). The CDR3 spans 15 residues. As DNA, the CDR3 is TGTGCCAGCAGCTTGGCGGGGCAGTCTAATGAAAAACTGTTTTTT. Translation: CASSLAGQSNEKLFF.

CDR3 coding DNA: TGTGCCAGCAGCTTCATAGCGGGAGTAGACTCCTACGAGCAGTACTTC. It yields the protein CASSFIAGVDSYEQYF. This sequence joins TRBV11-2 and TRBJ2-7; 9 bases map to TRBD2. The germline V gene has CDR1 SGHAT and CDR2 FQNNGV. CDR3 length: 16 amino acids. The J segment lost 0 bases and the V segment lost 3 bases, leaving 6 bases of the junction unmatched.

The V call is TRBV19, the J call TRBJ1-2; 7 positions agree with TRBD1. J gave up 3 bases and V 4 bases, and 14 bases lay outside the gene matches. Germline V lookup: CDR1 LNHDA, CDR2 SQIVND (reference sequence). The CDR3 is 17 residues long. The chain's CDR3 is CASSTPIPPTGDYGYTF. CDR3 DNA: TGTGCCAGTAGTACCCCGATTCCACCCACAGGGGACTATGGCTACACCTTC.

The chain links TRBV30 to TRBJ2-7, with D unresolved. The length of the CDR3 is 14 residues. V was clipped by 4 bases and J by 2 bases, with 15 bases between them. CDR1 and CDR2 from the germline V gene are GTSNPN and SVGIG (reference sequence). CDR3 sequence reads: CAWTPYSPTYEQYF. DNA for the CDR3: TGTGCCTGGACCCCCTACAGCCCTACCTACGAGCAGTACTTC.

The rearrangement uses TRBV5-1 and TRBJ2-5, with a tentative D call TRBD2 (6 bases). The germline CDR1 and CDR2 sequences are SGHRS and YFSETQ. With 4 bases removed from V and 2 bases from J, the gap between germline ends came to 15 bases. The CDR3 extends over 15 amino acids. CDR3 amino acids: CASSLGVGRQETQYF. The CDR3 DNA is TGCGCCAGCAGCCTGGGGGTGGGGAGGCAAGAGACCCAGTACTTC.

The genes are TRBV7-2 and TRBJ2-5; tentative D call: TRBD2 (6 bases). CDR3 size: 14 residues. From germline, CDR1 is SGHTA and CDR2 FQGNSA. V was trimmed by 5 bases and J by 5 bases, leaving 15 bases between them. CDR3 in DNA: TGTGCCAGCAGCCCCGGGACTCGAGGGGAGACCCAGTACTTC. Its translation: CASSPGTRGETQYF.

The rearrangement joins TRBV9 to TRBJ2-1, with 12 nucleotides matching TRBD2. Germline V gene sequence: CDR1 SGDLS, CDR2 YYNGEE. J was trimmed by 8 bases and V by 3 bases; bases with no gene match: 15. This CDR3 is built from 18 residues. In nucleotides, the CDR3 is TGTGCCAGCAGCGGAGAACCGAGACTAGCGGGAGAAGTTGATGAGCAGTTCTTC. It translates to CASSGEPRLAGEVDEQFF.

This chain links TRBV7-6 with TRBJ1-3; a weak D match, TRBD1 (5 bases). Per germline, CDR1 SGHVS and CDR2 FNYEAQ. There are 18 residues in the CDR3. V was cut by 1 base and J by 3 bases, with 19 bases left in between. This CDR3 reads CASSLVKGAVGFGNTIYF. CDR3 DNA: TGTGCCAGCAGCTTAGTGAAAGGGGCCGTCGGATTTGGAAACACCATATATTTT.

The chain combines TRBV7-9 with TRBJ2-7; 8 bases agree with TRBD1. Trimming took 4 bases from V and 8 from J; bases not matched to a gene: 16. The V gene's germline CDR1 is SEHNR and CDR2 FQNEAQ (reference sequence). The CDR3 covers 16 residues. CDR3 nucleotide sequence: TGTGCCAGCAGCTCCGGACCGGGACAGGAGACTACCCAGCAGTACTTC. Translation: CASSSGPGQETTQQYF.

This clone was detected only a few times. V and J are TRBV7-2 and TRBJ1-3; possible D gene TRBD1, 5 bases. V lost 6 bases to trimming and J lost 3 bases, with 15 bases between them. The length of the CDR3 is 15 residues. From germline, CDR1 is SGHTA and CDR2 FQGNSA. For the CDR3, the DNA is TGTGCCAGCAGGGCAGCGGGGGGGAGTGGAAACACCATATATTTT. It translates to CASRAAGGSGNTIYF.

V is TRBV6-2 or TRBV6-3 and J is TRBJ1-5, with a weak D call TRBD1 (6 bases). The V gene's germline CDR1 is MNHEY and CDR2 SVGEGT. Deletions cut 5 bases from V and 2 bases from J, with 10 bases between. The CDR3 sequence is 14 residues long. The CDR3 is CASSLSGGNQPQHF. CDR3 DNA sequence: TGTGCCAGCAGTCTGTCAGGGGGCAATCAGCCCCAGCATTTT.

This chain uses TRBV24-1 with TRBJ1-2, with TRBD1 matching over 7 bases. The CDR3 is 14 amino acids. The germline gives CDR1 KGHDR, CDR2 SFDVKD. The V gene end was trimmed by 4 bases and the J gene end by 3 bases; junction bases not matched to a gene: 4. Written as DNA, the CDR3 is TGTGCCACCAGTGACGCTGACAGGGACTATGGCTACACCTTC. The encoded protein is CATSDADRDYGYTF.

The V and J genes are TRBV19 and TRBJ2-3, with D possibly being TRBD2 (6 bases). The CDR3 length is 14 residues. Germline CDR1 LNHDA, CDR2 SQIVND (reference sequence). The V and J ends lost 6 bases and 1 base respectively, with 11 bases between them. CDR3 DNA: TGTGCCAGTAGGGCCAGCGGGCGCACAGATACGCAGTATTTT. This gives the protein CASRASGRTDTQYF.

The rearrangement joins TRBV11-2 to TRBJ2-3; D gene uncertain. Germline CDR1 reads SGHAT; CDR2 reads FQNNGV. This CDR3 has 16 residues. Between the trimmed V and J ends, which lost 1 base and 8 bases, there was a span of 19 bases. CDR3 protein: CASSLGAGGLVATQYF. The CDR3 DNA is TGTGCCAGCAGCTTAGGGGCAGGTGGGTTGGTGGCTACGCAGTATTTT.

The V call is TRBV5-6, the J call TRBJ1-4; a possible D gene is TRBD1 (6 bases). Germline V gene lookup returns CDR1 SGHDT and CDR2 YYEEEE. Trimming cost V 1 base and J 5 bases, with 15 bases left between them. CDR3 length: 16 residues. The CDR3 sequence: CASSLRLSGVNEKLFF. DNA of the CDR3: TGTGCCAGCAGCTTGAGGCTTTCAGGGGTAAATGAAAAACTGTTTTTT.

The V and J genes are TRBV19 and TRBJ2-2; TRBD2 aligns across 14 bases. CDR1 and CDR2 from the germline V gene are LNHDA and SQIVND (reference sequence). The length of the CDR3 is 20 residues. Losses at the gene ends were 7 bases for V and 5 bases for J; bases not matched to a gene: 18. CDR3 sequence (DNA): TGTGCCAGTAACCTGATGTCGACTAGCGGGGGGGTGGCACTTACCGGGGAGCTGTTTTTT. Translating gives CASNLMSTSGGVALTGELFF.

This chain connects TRBV5-1 to TRBJ2-3, with TRBD2 matching 10 bases. Germline CDR1 reads SGHRS; CDR2 reads YFSETQ. Unmatched junction bases numbered 11, after V lost 7 bases and J lost 3 bases. The CDR3 is 16 amino acids. CDR3 bases: TGCGCCAGCCGGACCGGGACTAGCGCAGCTACAGATACGCAGTATTTT. Translated, it gives CASRTGTSAATDTQYF.

The V call is TRBV6-6, the J call TRBJ1-2, with TRBD1 as a possible D gene (5 bases). The CDR3 length is 16 residues. Per the germline V gene, CDR1 is MNHNY and CDR2 is SVGAGI (reference sequence). V lost 7 bases, J lost 0 bases, and 18 bases lay in between. The CDR3 region has the DNA TGTGCCAGCACCCTAGGGGAGGGCCAACCTAACTATGGCTACACCTTC. Translated, it gives CASTLGEGQPNYGYTF.

The chain carries TRBV5-6 and TRBJ1-2; 7 nucleotides line up with TRBD1. Germline CDR1 is SGHDT and CDR2 is YYEEEE. The CDR3 has 15 amino acids. The junction had 6 bases not matched to a gene; V was cut back by 1 base and J by 3 bases. The CDR3 loop reads CASSLKGGEHYGYTF. The DNA for the CDR3 is TGTGCCAGCAGCTTGAAAGGGGGCGAACACTATGGCTACACCTTC.

The rearrangement joins TRBV19 to TRBJ1-5; D gene ambiguous. The CDR3 is 12 residues long. Germline V gene data show CDR1 as LNHDA and CDR2 as SQIVND (reference sequence). The V and J ends lost 7 bases and 4 bases respectively, with 8 bases between them. The CDR3 DNA is TGTGCCAGTACACATCCAAATCAGCCCCAGCATTTT. Amino acids: CASTHPNQPQHF.